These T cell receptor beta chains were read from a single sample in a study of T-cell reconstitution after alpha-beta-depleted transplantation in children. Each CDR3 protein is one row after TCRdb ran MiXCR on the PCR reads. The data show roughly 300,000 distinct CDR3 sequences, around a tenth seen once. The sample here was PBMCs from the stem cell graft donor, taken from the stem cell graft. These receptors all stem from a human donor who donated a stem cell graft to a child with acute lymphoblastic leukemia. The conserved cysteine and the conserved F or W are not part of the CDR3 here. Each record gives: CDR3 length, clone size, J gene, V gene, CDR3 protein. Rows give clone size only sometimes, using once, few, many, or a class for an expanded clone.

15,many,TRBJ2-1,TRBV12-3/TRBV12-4,ASSSQLRTPRVYEQF
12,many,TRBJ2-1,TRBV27,ASSWGRGSNEQF
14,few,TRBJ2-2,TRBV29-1,SVEESGAGWTGELF
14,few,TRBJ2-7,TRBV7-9,ASSLAWTSGSYEQY
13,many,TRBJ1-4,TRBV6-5,ASRPGGALGEKLF
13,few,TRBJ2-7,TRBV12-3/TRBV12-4,ASSYDIGRSYEQY
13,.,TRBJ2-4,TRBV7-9,ASSSIRDRAYIQY
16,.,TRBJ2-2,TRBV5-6,ASSLRGLAATNTGELF
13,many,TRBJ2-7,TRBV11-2,ASSLDRGGSYEQY
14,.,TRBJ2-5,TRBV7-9,ASSLKISTDQETQY
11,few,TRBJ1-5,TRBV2,ASSVQRNQPQH
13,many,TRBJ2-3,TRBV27,ASSLRGRSVDTQY
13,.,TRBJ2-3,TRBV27,ASSFRGHRTDTQY
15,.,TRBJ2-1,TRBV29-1,SVGGAITSLTVNEQF
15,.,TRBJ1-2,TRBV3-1,ASSPRDILHLNYGYT
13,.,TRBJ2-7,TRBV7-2,ASSLTVGVVYEQY
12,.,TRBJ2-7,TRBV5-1,ASSFNQGGHEQY
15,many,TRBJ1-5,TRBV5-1,ASSLNQRSPYNQPQH
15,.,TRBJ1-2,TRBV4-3,ASSQDRSLASNYGYT
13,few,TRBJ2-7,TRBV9,ASSVSWAGNYEQY
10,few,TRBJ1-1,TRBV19,ASDNRNTEAF
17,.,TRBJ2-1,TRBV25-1,ASSEGQPRLAGHYNEQF
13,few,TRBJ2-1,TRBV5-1,ASSNAPSTGSEQF
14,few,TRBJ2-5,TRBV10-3,AISEWGQGIQETQY
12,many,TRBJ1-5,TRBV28,ASRQQEFHQPQH
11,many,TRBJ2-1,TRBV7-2,ASSLGGWDEQF
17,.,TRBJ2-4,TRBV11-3,ASSFLERRENRAKNIQY
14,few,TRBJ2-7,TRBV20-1,SAGGLAGPGHREQY
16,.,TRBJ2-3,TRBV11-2,ASRPGYMTRSARDTQY
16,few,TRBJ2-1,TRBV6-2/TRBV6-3,ASSFLADYAGSYNEQF
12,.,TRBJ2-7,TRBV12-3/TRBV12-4,ASSPTAASDEQY
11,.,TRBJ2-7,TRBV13,ASSMGLAYEQY
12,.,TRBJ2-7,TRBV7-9,ASAPRSDDYEQY
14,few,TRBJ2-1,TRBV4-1,ASSQEGTVNYNEQF
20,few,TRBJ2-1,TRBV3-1,ASSQENPRPSGRAEGNLEQF
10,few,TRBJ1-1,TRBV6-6,ASTAPGQGGF
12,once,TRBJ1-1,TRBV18,ASSPPSVTAKAF
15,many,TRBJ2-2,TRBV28,ASSPRDPYLPTGELF
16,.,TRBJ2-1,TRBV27,ASSFTRGAGGPYNEQF
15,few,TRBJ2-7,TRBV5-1,ASSLGQGPTGAYEQY
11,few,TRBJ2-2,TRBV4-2,ASSQERTGELF
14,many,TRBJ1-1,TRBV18,ASSLGVRGRNTEAF
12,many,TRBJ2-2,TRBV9,ASSATGVGGELF
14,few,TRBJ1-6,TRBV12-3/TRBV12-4,ASSESPGQRNSPLH
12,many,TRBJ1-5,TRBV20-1,SAANPGGGQPQH
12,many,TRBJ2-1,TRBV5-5,ASSGGTAYNEQF
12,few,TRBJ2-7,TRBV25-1,ASSDWAVDYEQY
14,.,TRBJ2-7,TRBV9,ASSVGDRGPPYEQY